The rows below give T cell receptor beta chains drawn from one sample of a study of regulatory T cells in long-lasting Graves disease. TCRdb re-called the multiplex PCR reads through MiXCR, storing one row per CDR3 protein. This sample has 650,000 to 850,000 distinct CDR3 sequences, with around 30% found just once. Sequencing used peripheral blood mononuclear cells (PBMCs), obtained when the disease was refractory, from a patient treated with antithyroid drugs. These receptor sequences come from a female donor with Graves disease. Both conserved end residues are part of each CDR3. A D gene is named only where the DNA matches it firmly. Clone size is not always given. Where it is, it says once, few, many or a class for expanded clones.

DNA: TGTGCCAGCAGCCCGAGGGGTGAGGACTACACCGGGGAGCTGTTTTTT
CDR3: CASSPRGEDYTGELFF
J: TRBJ2-2
size: NA
D: NA
V: TRBV9

DNA: TGTGCCAGCAGTGAGGGGCGGACCTATAGCTCCTACGAGCAGTACTTC
CDR3: CASSEGRTYSSYEQYF
J: TRBJ2-7
size: many
D: NA
V: TRBV2

DNA: TGTGCCAGCAGCCCCGGGACAGAATTT
CDR3: CASSPGTEF
J: TRBJ1-1
size: NA
D: TRBD1
V: TRBV5-8

DNA: TGCAGCGTTGGTCCTTCTAACACTGAAGCTTTCTTT
CDR3: CSVGPSNTEAFF
J: TRBJ1-1
size: NA
D: NA
V: TRBV29-1

DNA: TGTGCCAGCCGGGGGGGGGAGGGAGAGACCCAGTACTTC
CDR3: CASRGGEGETQYF
J: TRBJ2-5
size: few
D: TRBD2
V: TRBV28

DNA: TGTGCCAGCAGTGACCTGGGGGGTGGGAACACTGAAGCTTTCTTT
CDR3: CASSDLGGGNTEAFF
J: TRBJ1-1
size: many
D: NA
V: TRBV6-1

DNA: TGTGCCAGCGGAACTTGGGGACCTTCGCGGGGGGAGCAGTACTTC
CDR3: CASGTWGPSRGEQYF
J: TRBJ2-7
size: few
D: TRBD2
V: TRBV11-2

DNA: TGTGCCAGCAGCCGCACACAAGAGACCCAGTACTTC
CDR3: CASSRTQETQYF
J: TRBJ2-5
size: many
D: NA
V: TRBV2

DNA: TGTGCCAGCAGGATCGAAGGGGGGACCGGGGAGCTGTTTTTT
CDR3: CASRIEGGTGELFF
J: TRBJ2-2
size: NA
D: NA
V: TRBV12-3/TRBV12-4

DNA: TGTGCCAGCAGTTACGATGCGGGAAACACTGAAGCTTTCTTT
CDR3: CASSYDAGNTEAFF
J: TRBJ1-1
size: few
D: NA
V: TRBV6-5